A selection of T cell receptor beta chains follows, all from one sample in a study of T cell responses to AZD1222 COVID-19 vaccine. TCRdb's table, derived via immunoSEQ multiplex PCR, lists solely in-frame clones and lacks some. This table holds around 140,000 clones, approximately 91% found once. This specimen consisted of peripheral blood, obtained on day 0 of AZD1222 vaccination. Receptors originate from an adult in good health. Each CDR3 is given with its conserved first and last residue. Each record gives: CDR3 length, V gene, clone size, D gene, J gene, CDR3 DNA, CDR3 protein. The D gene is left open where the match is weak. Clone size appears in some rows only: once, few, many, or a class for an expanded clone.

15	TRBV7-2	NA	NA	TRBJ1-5	TGTGCCAGCAGCTTAGCGGGGGCGTCCAATCAGCCCCAGCATTTT	CASSLAGASNQPQHF
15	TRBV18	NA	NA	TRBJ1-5	TGTGCCAGCTCACCGCAGACAGGCCCAAATCAGCCCCAGCATTTT	CASSPQTGPNQPQHF
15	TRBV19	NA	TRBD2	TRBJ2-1	TGTGCCAGTAGTATAACGGGGGGTGTCAACAATGAGCAGTTCTTC	CASSITGGVNNEQFF
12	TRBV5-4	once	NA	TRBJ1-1	TGTGCCAGCAGCCACACAAGCAGTGAAGCTTTCTTT	CASSHTSSEAFF
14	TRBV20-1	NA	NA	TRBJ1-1	TGCAGTGCTAGTGGGGCGGGTATGAACACTGAAGCTTTCTTT	CSASGAGMNTEAFF
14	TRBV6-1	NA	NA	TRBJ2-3	TGTGCCAGCAGCAAGATGGCCGACACAGATACGCAGTATTTT	CASSKMADTDTQYF
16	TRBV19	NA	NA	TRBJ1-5	TGTGCCAGTAGTTCAGTTTTGGGAGACCATCGTCAGCCCCAGCATTTT	CASSSVLGDHRQPQHF
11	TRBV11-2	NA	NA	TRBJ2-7	TGTGCCAGCAGCGACGAATACGAGCAGTACTTC	CASSDEYEQYF
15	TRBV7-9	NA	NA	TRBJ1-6	TGTGCCAGCAGCTTAGGGTTTAGAGATAATTCACCCCTCCACTTT	CASSLGFRDNSPLHF
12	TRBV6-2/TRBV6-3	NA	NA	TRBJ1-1	TGTGCCAGCAGCCTTGGTTACACTGAAGCTTTCTTT	CASSLGYTEAFF
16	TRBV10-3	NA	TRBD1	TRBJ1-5	TGTGCCATCAGTGAGGGGACAGGAACTGGCAATCAGCCCCAGCATTTT	CAISEGTGTGNQPQHF
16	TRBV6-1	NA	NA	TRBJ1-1	TGTGCCAGCAGTGACGCCCGGGTCAGGGGGAACACTGAAGCTTTCTTT	CASSDARVRGNTEAFF
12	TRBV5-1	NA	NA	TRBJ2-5	TGCGCCAGCAGCATAGCCCGACAGACCCAGTACTTC	CASSIARQTQYF
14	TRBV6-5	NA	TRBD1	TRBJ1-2	TGTGCCACCTCAGACAGGGATGGCAGTGATGGCTACACCTTC	CATSDRDGSDGYTF
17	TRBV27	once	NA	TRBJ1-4	TGTGCCAGCAGTTTTCTACCTTGGAGGAGGTCGGATGAAAAACTGTTTTTT	CASSFLPWRRSDEKLFF
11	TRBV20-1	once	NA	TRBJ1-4	TGCAGTGCTCGCACTAATGAAAAACTGTTTTTT	CSARTNEKLFF
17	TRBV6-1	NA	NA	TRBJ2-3	TGTGCCAGCAGTGATCCGGTGGGGACCTCCGGGGGAGATACGCAGTATTTT	CASSDPVGTSGGDTQYF
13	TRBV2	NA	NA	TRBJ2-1	TGTGCCAGCAGTGAATCCGGGCCTGGAAAGCAGTTCTTC	CASSESGPGKQFF
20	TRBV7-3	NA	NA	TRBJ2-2	TGTGCCAGCAGCTTAGGTTCCGGGCTAGCGTCGGGGCGGGACACCGGGGAGCTGTTTTTT	CASSLGSGLASGRDTGELFF
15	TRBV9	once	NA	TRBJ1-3	TGTGCCAGCAGCGTAGGCTCTAACTCTGGAAACACCATATATTTT	CASSVGSNSGNTIYF
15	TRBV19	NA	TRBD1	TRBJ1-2	TGTGCCAGTGCTTTTCCGGGACAGGGGGCTAACGGCTACACCTTC	CASAFPGQGANGYTF
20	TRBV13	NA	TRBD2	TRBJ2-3	TGTGCCAGCAGCTCATACAAAAGGACTAGCGGGAGGTCTAGCACAGATACGCAGTATTTT	CASSSYKRTSGRSSTDTQYF
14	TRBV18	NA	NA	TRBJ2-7	TGTGCCAGCTCACCAGGGTCGGGGGTCTACGAGCAGTACTTC	CASSPGSGVYEQYF
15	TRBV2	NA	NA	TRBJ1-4	TGTGCCAGCAGTGCCAGGCCCGCAACTAATGAAAAACTGTTTTTT	CASSARPATNEKLFF
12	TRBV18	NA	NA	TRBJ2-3	TGTGCCAGCTCCCCGAGCACAGATACGCAGTATTTT	CASSPSTDTQYF
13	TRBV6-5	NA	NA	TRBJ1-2	TGTGCCAGCAGTTACTTAGGGAACTATGGCTACACCTTC	CASSYLGNYGYTF
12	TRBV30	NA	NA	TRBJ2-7	TGTGCCTGGGACAGCACCACCTACGAGCAGTACTTC	CAWDSTTYEQYF
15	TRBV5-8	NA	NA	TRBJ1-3	TGTGCCAGCAGCCCCGGGGGGGGCTATGGAAACACCATATATTTT	CASSPGGGYGNTIYF
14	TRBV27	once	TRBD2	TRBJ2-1	TGTGCCAGCAGTTTAACTAGCGGGCACAATGAGCAGTTCTTC	CASSLTSGHNEQFF
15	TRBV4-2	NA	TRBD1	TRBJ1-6	TGTGCCAGCAGCCAAGGAGCAGGGGGGGGTTCACCCCTCCACTTT	CASSQGAGGGSPLHF
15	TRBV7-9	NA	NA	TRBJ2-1	TGTGCCAGCAGCTTAGGTAGGCCCGTCTACAATGAGCAGTTCTTC	CASSLGRPVYNEQFF
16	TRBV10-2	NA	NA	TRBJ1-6	TGCGCCAGCAGTGAGGAGTTTCCGGGGATGGGTTCACCCCTCCACTTT	CASSEEFPGMGSPLHF
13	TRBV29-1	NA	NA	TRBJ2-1	TGCAGCGGTATAGGGTCTCTACACAATGAGCAGTTCTTC	CSGIGSLHNEQFF
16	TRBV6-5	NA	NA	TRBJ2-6	TGTGCCAGCAGTTACCTCAGGCTCTCCGGGGCCAACGTCCTGACTTTC	CASSYLRLSGANVLTF
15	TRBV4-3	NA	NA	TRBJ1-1	TGCGCCAGCAGCCAGGCGACCGCACTGAACACTGAAGCTTTCTTT	CASSQATALNTEAFF
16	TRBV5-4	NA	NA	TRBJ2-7	TGTGCCAGCAGCTTGGGCGCGGGACAGACTATCTACGAGCAGTACTTC	CASSLGAGQTIYEQYF
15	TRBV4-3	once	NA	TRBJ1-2	TGCGCCAGCAGCCAAGAGTCAGGGTGGAACTATGGCTACACCTTC	CASSQESGWNYGYTF